This T cell receptor beta chain emerged from a study of blood T cell repertoires in COVID-19. Whole-study context: Researchers got acute and convalescent COVID-19 samples from the United States, Italy and Spain. In each case, the material was cDNA or gDNA derived from T cells, B-cell-depleted T cells, or PBMCs.

Germline CDR1 SGHDN, CDR2 FVKESK. The junction had 12 bases not matched to a gene; V was cut back by 4 bases and J by 11 bases. CDR3 length equals 14 residues. Generated by immunoSEQ multiplex PCR, the TCRdb table keeps only in-frame clones and is missing some. The table shows over 250,000 clones, with approximately 85% occurring only once. The chain recombines TRBV14 with TRBJ2-3, with 7 bases matching TRBD1. The TCR originated in a woman in her 70s with acute or convalescent COVID-19. Sequencing was carried out using peripheral blood. The DNA of the CDR3 is TGTGCCAGCAGCCTGGACAGGAGGATGGAGGAGCAGTATTTT. This translates into CASSLDRRMEEQYF.